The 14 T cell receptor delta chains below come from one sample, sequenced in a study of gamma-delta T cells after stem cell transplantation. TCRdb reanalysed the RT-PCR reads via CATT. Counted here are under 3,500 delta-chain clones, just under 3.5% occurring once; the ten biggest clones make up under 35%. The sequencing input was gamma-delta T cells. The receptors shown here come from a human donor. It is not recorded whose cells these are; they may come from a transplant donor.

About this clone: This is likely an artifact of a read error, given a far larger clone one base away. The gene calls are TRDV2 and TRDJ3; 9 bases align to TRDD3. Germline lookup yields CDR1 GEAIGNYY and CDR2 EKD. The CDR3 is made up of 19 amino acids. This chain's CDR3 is CACDILLGDLSRDTRQMFF. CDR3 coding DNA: TGTGCCTGTGACATCTTACTGGGGGACCTCTCCCGGGACACCCGACAGATGTTTTTC.

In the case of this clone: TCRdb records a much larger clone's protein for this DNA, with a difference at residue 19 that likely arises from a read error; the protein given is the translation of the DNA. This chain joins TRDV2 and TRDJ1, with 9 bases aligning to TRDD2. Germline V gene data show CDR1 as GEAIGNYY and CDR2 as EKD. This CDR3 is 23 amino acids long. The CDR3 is CACDTVVRPSYVEGVMYTNKLIF. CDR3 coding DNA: TGTGCCTGTGACACCGTAGTAAGGCCTTCCTACGTGGAGGGGGTTATGTACACCAATAAACTCATCTTT.

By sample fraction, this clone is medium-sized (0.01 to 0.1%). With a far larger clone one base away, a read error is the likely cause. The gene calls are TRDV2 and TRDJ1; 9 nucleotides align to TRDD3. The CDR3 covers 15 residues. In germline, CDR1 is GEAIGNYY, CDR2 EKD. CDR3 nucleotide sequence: TGTGCCCGTGAGGGATTGGGGGATATCTCCGATAAACTCATCTTT. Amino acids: CAREGLGDISDKLIF.

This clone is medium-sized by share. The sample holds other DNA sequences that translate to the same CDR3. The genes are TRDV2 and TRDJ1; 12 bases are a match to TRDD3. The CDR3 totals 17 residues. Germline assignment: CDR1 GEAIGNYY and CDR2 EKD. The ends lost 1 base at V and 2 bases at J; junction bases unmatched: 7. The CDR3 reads CACDTVSGGYATDKLIF. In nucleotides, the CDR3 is TGTGCCTGTGACACTGTTTCTGGGGGATACGCAACCGATAAACTCATCTTT.

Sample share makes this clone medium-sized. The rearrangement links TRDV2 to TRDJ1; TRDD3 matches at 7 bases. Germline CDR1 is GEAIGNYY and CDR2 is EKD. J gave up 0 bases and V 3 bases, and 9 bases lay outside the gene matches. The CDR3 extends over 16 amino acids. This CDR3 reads CACDPLGATYTDKLIF. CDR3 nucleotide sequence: TGTGCCTGTGACCCTCTGGGGGCCACGTACACCGATAAACTCATCTTT.

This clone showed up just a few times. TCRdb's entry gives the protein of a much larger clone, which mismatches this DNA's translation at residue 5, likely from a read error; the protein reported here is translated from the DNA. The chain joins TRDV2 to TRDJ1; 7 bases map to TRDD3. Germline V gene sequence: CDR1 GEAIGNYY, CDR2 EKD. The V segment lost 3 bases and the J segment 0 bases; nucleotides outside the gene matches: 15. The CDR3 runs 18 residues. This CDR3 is CACDAVGDRTKYTDKLIF. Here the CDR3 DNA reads TGTGCCTGTGACGCCGTGGGGGACCGGACTAAGTACACCGATAAACTCATCTTT.

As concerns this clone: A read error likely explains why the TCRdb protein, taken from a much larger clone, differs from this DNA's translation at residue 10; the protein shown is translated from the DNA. The CDR3 is CACDTGWWGVRRDTRQMFF. For the CDR3, the DNA is TGTGCCTGTGACACCGGGTGGTGGGGGGTACGCAGAGACACCCGACAGATGTTTTTC. The rearrangement links TRDV2 to TRDJ3; maybe TRDD3 (6 bases). The CDR3 covers 19 residues. V lost 0 bases and J lost 7, with 21 bases in between. CDR1 GEAIGNYY and CDR2 EKD come from the germline V gene.

The DNA for the CDR3 is TGTGCCTGTGACCGTCTGGGGGATACCTATAAACTCATCTTT. Translated: CACDRLGDTYKLIF. This chain joins TRDV2 and TRDJ1; TRDD3 agrees at 11 bases. The CDR3 loop spans 14 amino acids. The germline gives CDR1 GEAIGNYY, CDR2 EKD. V shed 3 bases, J shed 6 bases, and the junction held 5 bases outside the gene matches.

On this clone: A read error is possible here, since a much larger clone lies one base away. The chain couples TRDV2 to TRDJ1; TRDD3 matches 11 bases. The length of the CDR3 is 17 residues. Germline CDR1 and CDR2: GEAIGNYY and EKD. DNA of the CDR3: TGTGCCCGTGACCCCGTTGGTGGGGGATACGCCACCGATAAACTCATCTTT. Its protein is CARDPVGGGYATDKLIF.

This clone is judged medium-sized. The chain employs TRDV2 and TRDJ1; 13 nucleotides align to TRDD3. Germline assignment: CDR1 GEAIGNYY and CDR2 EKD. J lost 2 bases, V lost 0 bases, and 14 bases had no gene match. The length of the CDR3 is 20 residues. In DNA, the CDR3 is TGTGCCTGTGACACCGGGGAGTTACTGGGGGATACGGGGGAAACCGATAAACTCATCTTT. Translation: CACDTGELLGDTGETDKLIF.

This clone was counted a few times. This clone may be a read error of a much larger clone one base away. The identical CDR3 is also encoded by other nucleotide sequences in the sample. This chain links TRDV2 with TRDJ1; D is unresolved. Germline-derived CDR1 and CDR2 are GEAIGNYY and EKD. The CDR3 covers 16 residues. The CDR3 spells CACDNVGTAYTDKLIF. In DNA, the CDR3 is TGTGCCTGTGACAACGTCGGAACTGCTTACACCGATAAACTCATCTTC.

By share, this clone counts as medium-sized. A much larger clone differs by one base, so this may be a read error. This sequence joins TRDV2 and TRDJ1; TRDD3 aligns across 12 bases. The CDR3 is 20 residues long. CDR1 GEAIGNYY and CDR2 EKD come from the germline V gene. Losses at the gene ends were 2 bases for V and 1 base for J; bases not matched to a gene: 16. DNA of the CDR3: TGTGCCTGTGACAAGGTTGCTGGGGGATACGCGGTGGGTGCCACCGATAAACTCATCTTT. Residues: CACDKVAGGYAVGATDKLIF.

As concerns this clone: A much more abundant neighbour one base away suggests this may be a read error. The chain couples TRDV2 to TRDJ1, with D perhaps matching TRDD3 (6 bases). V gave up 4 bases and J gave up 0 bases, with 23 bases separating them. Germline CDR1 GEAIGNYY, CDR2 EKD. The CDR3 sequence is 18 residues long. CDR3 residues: CACERPGDNLDNTDKLIF. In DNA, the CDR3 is TGTGCCTGTGAGCGACCGGGGGACAACCTAGATAACACCGATAAACTCATCTTT.

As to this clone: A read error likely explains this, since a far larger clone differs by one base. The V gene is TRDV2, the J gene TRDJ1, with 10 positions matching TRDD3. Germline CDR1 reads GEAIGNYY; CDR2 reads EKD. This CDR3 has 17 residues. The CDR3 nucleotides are TGTGCCCGTGACACCCTACTGGGGGATTTTGAGGGGGATAAACTCATCTTT. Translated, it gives CARDTLLGDFEGDKLIF.